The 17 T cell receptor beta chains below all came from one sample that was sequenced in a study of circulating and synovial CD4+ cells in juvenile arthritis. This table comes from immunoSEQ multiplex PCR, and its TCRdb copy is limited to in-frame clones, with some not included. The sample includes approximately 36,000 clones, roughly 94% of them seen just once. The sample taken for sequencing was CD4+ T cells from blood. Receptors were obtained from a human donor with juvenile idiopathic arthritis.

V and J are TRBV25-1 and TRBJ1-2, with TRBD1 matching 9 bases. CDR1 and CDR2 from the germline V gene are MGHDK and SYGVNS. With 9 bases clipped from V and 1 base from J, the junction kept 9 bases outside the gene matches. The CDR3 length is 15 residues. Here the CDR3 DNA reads TGTGCCAGGTCCGGGACAGGGAGGCTTAACTATGGCTACACCTTC. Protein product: CARSGTGRLNYGYTF.

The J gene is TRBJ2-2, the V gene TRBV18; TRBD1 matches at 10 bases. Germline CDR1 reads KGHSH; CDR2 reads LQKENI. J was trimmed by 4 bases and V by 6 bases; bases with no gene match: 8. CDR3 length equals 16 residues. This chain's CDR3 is CASSLTGGQGTGELFF. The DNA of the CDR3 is TGTGCCAGCTCGCTGACAGGGGGCCAGGGCACCGGGGAGCTGTTTTTT.

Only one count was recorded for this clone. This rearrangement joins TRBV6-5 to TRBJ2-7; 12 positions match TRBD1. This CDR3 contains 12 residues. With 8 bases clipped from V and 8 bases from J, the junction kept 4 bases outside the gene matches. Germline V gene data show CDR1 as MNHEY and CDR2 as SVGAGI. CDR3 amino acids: CASGTGGLQQYF. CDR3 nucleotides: TGTGCCAGCGGGACAGGGGGCCTCCAGCAGTACTTC.

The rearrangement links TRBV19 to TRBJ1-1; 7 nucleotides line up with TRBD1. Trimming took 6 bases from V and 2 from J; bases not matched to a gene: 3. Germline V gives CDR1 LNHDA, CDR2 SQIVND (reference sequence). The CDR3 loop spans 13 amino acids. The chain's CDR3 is CASRGQVNTEAFF. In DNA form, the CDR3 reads TGTGCCAGTAGAGGACAGGTCAACACTGAAGCTTTCTTT. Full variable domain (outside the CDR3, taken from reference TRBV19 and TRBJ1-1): DGGITQSPKYLFRKEGQNVTLSCEQNLNHDAMYWYRQDPGQGLRLIYYSQIVNDFQKGDIAEGYSVSREKKESFPLTVTSAQKNPTAFYLCASRGQVNTEAFFGQGTRLTVV.

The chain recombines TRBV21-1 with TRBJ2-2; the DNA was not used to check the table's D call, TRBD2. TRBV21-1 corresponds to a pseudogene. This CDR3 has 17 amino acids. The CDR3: CASSPRTGAGGTGELFF. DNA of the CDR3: TGTGCCAGCAGCCCCCGTACGGGCGCGGGGGGCACCGGGGAGCTGTTTTTT.

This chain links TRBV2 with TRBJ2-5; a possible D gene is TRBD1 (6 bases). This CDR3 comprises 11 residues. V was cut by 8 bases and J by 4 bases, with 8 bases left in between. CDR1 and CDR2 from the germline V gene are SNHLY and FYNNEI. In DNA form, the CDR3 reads TGTGCCAGCGGGGGCCGAGAGACCCAGTACTTC. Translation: CASGGRETQYF.

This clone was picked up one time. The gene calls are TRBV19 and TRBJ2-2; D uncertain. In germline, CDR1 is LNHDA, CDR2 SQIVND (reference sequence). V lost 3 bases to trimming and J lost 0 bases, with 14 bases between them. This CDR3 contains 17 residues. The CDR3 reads CASSIVVTSANTGELFF. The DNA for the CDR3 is TGTGCCAGTAGTATTGTCGTCACATCCGCGAACACCGGGGAGCTGTTTTTT. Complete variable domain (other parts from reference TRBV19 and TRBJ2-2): DGGITQSPKYLFRKEGQNVTLSCEQNLNHDAMYWYRQDPGQGLRLIYYSQIVNDFQKGDIAEGYSVSREKKESFPLTVTSAQKNPTAFYLCASSIVVTSANTGELFFGEGSRLTVL.

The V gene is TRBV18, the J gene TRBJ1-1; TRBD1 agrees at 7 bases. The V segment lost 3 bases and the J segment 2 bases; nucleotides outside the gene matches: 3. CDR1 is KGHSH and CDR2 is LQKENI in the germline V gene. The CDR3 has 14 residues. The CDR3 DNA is TGTGCCAGCTCACCGGGACAGACTAACACTGAAGCTTTCTTT. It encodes CASSPGQTNTEAFF.

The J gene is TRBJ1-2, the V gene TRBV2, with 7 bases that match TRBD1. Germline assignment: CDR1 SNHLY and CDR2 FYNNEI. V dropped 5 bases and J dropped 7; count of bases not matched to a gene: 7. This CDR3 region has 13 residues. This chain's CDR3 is CASSRQGASGYTF. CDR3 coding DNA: TGTGCCAGCAGTCGACAGGGTGCTTCTGGCTACACCTTC.

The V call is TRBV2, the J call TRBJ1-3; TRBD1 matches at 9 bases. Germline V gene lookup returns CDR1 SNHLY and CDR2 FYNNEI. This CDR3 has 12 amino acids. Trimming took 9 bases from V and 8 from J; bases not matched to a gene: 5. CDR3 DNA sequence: TGTGCCAGTAACAGGGGGCAAGACACCATATATTTT. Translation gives CASNRGQDTIYF.

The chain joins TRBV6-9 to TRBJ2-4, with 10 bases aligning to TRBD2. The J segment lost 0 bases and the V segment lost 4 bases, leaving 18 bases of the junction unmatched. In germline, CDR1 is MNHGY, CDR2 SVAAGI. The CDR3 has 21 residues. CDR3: CASSSRKTSGYCRLAKNIQYF. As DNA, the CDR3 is TGTGCCAGCAGTTCACGGAAGACTAGCGGGTACTGTCGACTAGCCAAAAACATTCAGTACTTC.

The CDR3 loop is CASSATPGKNTGELFF. Here the CDR3 DNA reads TGTGCCAGCAGTGCTACTCCGGGAAAAAACACCGGGGAGCTGTTTTTT. The V call is TRBV27, the J call TRBJ2-2; D perhaps matches TRBD2 (5 bases). This CDR3 is 16 amino acids long. V was shortened by 5 bases and J by 2 bases, with 15 bases between the two germline ends. Germline loops: CDR1 MNHEY, CDR2 SMNVEV (reference sequence).

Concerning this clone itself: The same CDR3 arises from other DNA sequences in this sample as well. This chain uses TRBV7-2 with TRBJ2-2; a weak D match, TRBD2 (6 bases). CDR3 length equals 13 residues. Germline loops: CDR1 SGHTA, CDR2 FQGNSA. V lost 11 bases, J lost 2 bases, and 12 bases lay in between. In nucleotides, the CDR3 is TGTGCCGGAGGGGAAACAAACACCGGGGAGCTGTTTTTT. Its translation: CAGGETNTGELFF.

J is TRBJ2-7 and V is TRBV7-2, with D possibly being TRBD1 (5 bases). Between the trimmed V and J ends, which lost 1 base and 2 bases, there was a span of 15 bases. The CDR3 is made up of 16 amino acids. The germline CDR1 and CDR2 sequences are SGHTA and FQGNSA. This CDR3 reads CASSLGGKGHTYEQYF. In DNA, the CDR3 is TGTGCCAGCAGCTTAGGAGGTAAAGGACACACCTACGAGCAGTACTTC.

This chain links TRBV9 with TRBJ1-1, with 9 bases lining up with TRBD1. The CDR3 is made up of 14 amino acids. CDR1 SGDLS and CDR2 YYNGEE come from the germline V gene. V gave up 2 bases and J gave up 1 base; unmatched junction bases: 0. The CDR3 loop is CASSVGQGNTEAFF. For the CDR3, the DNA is TGTGCCAGCAGCGTGGGACAGGGGAACACTGAAGCTTTCTTT.

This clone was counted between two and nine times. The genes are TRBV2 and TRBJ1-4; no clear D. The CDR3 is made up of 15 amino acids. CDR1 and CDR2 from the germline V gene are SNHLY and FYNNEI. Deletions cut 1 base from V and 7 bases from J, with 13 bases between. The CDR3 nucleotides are TGTGCCAGCAGTGAAGACCTAACTCCCCCTGAAAAACTGTTTTTT. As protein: CASSEDLTPPEKLFF.

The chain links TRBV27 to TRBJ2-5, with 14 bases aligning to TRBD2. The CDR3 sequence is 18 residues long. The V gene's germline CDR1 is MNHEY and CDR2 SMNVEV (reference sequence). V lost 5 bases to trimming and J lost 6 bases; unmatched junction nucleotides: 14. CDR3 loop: CASSTTGTSGGPVKTQYF. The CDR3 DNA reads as TGTGCCAGCAGTACAACCGGGACTAGCGGGGGCCCTGTTAAGACCCAGTACTTC.